The entry that follows covers one TCR beta chain sequence. This sample was included in a study of control samples from healthy donors and cancer patients. Germline trimming cut 3 bases from V and 7 bases from J; bases unmatched to any gene: 9. The CDR3 has 16 residues. Germline assignment: CDR1 LGHDT and CDR2 YNNKEL (reference sequence). The table came from immunoSEQ multiplex PCR; TCRdb's copy has only in-frame clones and leaves some out. Altogether 400,000 to 500,000 clones are present, 80% to 95% being singletons, with the ten largest covering around 6.8%. The chain combines TRBV3-1 (or the pseudogene TRBV3-2) with TRBJ2-3; 11 nucleotides match TRBD2. Specimen: PBMCs. The sequence was collected from a middle-aged man with head and neck cancer. The CDR3 is CASSQGGLAVINTQYF. The CDR3 DNA sequence: TGTGCCAGCAGCCAGGGGGGACTAGCGGTCATTAATACGCAGTATTTT.